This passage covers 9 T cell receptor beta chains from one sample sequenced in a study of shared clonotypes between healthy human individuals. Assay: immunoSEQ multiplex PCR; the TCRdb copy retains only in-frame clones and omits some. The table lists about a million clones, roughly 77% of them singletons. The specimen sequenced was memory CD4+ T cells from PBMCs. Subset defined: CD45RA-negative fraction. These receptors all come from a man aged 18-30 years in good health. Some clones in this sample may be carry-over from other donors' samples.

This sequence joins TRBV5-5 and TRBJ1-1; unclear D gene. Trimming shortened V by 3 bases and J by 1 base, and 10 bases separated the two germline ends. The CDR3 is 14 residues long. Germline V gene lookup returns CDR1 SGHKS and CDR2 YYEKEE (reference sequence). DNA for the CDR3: TGTGCCAGCAGCTCCCGGACGGAGAACACTGAAGCTTTCTTT. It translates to CASSSRTENTEAFF.

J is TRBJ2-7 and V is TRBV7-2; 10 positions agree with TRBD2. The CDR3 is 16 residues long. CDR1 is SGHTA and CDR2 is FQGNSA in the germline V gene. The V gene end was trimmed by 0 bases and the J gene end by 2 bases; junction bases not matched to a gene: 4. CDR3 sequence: CASSLAGTSATYEQYF. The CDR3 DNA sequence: TGTGCCAGCAGCTTAGCCGGGACTAGCGCGACCTACGAGCAGTACTTC.

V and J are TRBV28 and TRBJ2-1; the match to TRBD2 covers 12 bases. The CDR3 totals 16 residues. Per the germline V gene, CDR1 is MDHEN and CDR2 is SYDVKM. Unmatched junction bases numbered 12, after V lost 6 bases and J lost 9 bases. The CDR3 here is CASSWLVTSGSSEQFF. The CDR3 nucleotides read TGTGCCAGCAGCTGGTTGGTGACTAGCGGGAGTTCTGAGCAGTTCTTC.

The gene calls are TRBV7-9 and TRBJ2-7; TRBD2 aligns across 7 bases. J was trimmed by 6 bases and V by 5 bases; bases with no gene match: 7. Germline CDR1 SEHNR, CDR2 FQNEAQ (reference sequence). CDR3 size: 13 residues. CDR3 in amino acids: CASSRGGESEQYF. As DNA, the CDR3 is TGTGCCAGCAGCCGGGGAGGGGAGAGCGAGCAGTACTTC.

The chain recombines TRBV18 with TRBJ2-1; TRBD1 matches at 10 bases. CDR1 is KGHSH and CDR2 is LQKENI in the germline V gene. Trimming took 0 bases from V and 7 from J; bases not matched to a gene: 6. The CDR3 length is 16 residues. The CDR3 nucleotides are TGTGCCAGCTCACCACCGACAGGGGGCACCGTAAATGAGCAGTTCTTC. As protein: CASSPPTGGTVNEQFF.

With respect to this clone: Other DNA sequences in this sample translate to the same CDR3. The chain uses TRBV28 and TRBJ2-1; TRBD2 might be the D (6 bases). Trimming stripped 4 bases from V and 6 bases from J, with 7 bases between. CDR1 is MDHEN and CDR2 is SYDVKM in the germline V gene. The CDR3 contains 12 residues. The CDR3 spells CASSSGGNEQFF. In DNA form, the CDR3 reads TGTGCCAGCAGTTCCGGGGGCAATGAGCAGTTCTTC. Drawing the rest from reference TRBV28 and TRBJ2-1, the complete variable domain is DVKVTQSSRYLVKRTGEKVFLECVQDMDHENMFWYRQDPGLGLRLIYFSYDVKMKEKGDIPEGYSVSREKKERFSLILESASTNQTSMYLCASSSGGNEQFFGPGTRLTVL.

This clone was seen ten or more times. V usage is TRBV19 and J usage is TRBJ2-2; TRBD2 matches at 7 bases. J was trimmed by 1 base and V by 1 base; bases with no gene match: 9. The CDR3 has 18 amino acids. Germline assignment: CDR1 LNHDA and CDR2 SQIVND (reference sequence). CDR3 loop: CASSIVRGAGQNTGELFF. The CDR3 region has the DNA TGTGCCAGTAGTATAGTAAGGGGAGCGGGGCAGAACACCGGGGAGCTGTTTTTT.

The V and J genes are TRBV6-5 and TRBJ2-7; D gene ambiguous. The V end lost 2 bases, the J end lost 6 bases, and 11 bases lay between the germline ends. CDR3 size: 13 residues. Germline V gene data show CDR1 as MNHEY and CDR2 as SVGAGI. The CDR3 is CASSYPPTGEQYF. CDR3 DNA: TGTGCCAGCAGTTACCCCCCTACGGGCGAGCAGTACTTC.

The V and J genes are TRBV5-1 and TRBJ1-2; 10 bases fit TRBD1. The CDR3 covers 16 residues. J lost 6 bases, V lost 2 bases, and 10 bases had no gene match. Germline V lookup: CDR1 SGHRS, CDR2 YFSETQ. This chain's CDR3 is CASSLTGQGEWDGYTF. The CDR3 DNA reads TGCGCCAGCAGCTTAACCGGACAGGGGGAATGGGATGGCTACACCTTC.